This T cell receptor (beta chain) was documented in a study of OX40 agonist ivuxolimab in advanced cancers. Turning to the study itself: The dose-escalation cohort had hepatocellular carcinoma, melanoma, renal cell or head and neck cancer.

There are 15 residues in the CDR3. Trimming removed 4 bases from V and 8 bases from J, with 17 bases in between. CDR1 is ENHRY, CDR2 SYGVKD, per germline. The data were produced by immunoSEQ multiplex PCR, yet TCRdb's version contains in-frame clones alone and is incomplete. The top ten clones hold more than 9% of a sample with around 65,000 clones, around 91% of them seen once. The sequencing here drew on CD4+ or CD8+ T cells sorted from blood, taken in a trial of the OX40 agonist ivuxolimab. This rearrangement joins TRBV10-3 to TRBJ1-4, with D perhaps matching TRBD1 (6 bases). The TCR comes from an adult with an advanced solid tumor such as melanoma, head and neck, liver or kidney cancer. CDR3 sequence (DNA): TGTGCCATCAGTGTTACACAGGGTAGGGCGGAAAAACTGTTTTTT. This sequence encodes CAISVTQGRAEKLFF.